This T cell receptor (beta chain) was sequenced during a study of blood T cells in healthy people across ages. Whole-study results and caveats: More naive CD4+ cells and higher diversity were found in long-lived than in aged donors. Estimated diversity, derived from one million T cells, was regarded as an underestimate.

A note on this clonotype: Its antigen is as yet unknown. It may be a read error: a sequence one base away is much more abundant.

The authors ran a second PCR of roughly 6 to 11 cycles using a sample-barcoded 5' primer and a J-beta primer mix. Every sample gave at least 2.5 million paired-end reads containing CDR3. TCRdb itself ran the 5' RACE reads through MiXCR, one entry per CDR3 protein. The repertoire holds about 1,500,000 distinct CDR3 sequences, 40% to 50% seen once, with roughly 7.9% in the top ten. This CDR3 has 13 amino acids. Trimming took 7 bases from V and 13 from J; bases not matched to a gene: 17. CDR1 and CDR2 from the germline V gene are DFQATT and SNEGSKA (reference sequence). This chain links TRBV20-1 with TRBJ2-5; 8 positions agree with TRBD2. The sample consisted of blood. This receptor was identified in a woman under 30 in good health. In DNA, the CDR3 is TGCAGTGTGAGGCTAGCGGGTCTCAATGAGCGGTACTTC. It is translated as CSVRLAGLNERYF.